This TCR beta chain was found in a study of T cell repertoires in cytomegalovirus infection. General study points: Clonotype analysis showed dominance of the ex vivo response by HLA-C-restricted CMV-specific TCR beta clonotypes.

One entry per CDR3 protein, called by TCRdb with MiXCR from the reads. The table has 65,000 to 85,000 distinct CDR3 sequences, about 29% seen once; the top ten hold 59%. V dropped 5 bases and J dropped 5; count of bases not matched to a gene: 8. Germline-derived CDR1 and CDR2 are SEHNR and FQNEAQ (reference sequence). This CDR3 is 16 amino acids long. Points on this clonotype: What it recognizes is unknown.

This clonotype originated in a human donor in good health (CMV status not recorded). Some clones in this sample may be carry-over from other donors' samples. The starting material was CD8+ T cells from cultured PBMCs, obtained from culture after CMV antigen stimulation. This rearrangement joins TRBV7-9 to TRBJ2-1, with TRBD2 matching over 11 bases. This chain's CDR3 is CASSRLAGGRDNEQFF. Here the CDR3 DNA reads TGTGCCAGCAGCCGCCTAGCGGGGGGCCGGGACAATGAGCAGTTCTTC.